This T cell receptor beta chain is drawn from a study of blood T cell repertoires in COVID-19. Participant-reported clinical history was the basis for cohort assignment. J gave up 2 bases and V 2 bases, and 11 bases lay outside the gene matches. Germline loops: CDR1 MNHEY, CDR2 SMNVEV (reference sequence). The length of the CDR3 is 18 residues. TCRdb's table, derived via immunoSEQ multiplex PCR, lists solely in-frame clones and lacks some. The sample carries hundreds of thousands of clones, nearly 90% recorded once. The sequence derives from a woman under 30 with acute COVID-19. V is TRBV27 and J is TRBJ2-1; 8 bases agree with TRBD1. Sequenced: PBMCs or T cells enriched from blood (not recorded which). CDR3 nucleotide sequence: TGTGCCAGCAGTTTAGCCCCGGGACAGGCAGTACCCTACAATGAGCAGTTCTTC. Translated, it gives CASSLAPGQAVPYNEQFF.